The rows below give T cell receptor beta chains drawn from one sample of a study of radiotherapy plus CTLA-4 blockade in lung cancer. Measured with immunoSEQ multiplex PCR; TCRdb has only the in-frame clones, and not every one. Found here are roughly 73,000 clones, over 75% of them singletons; the top ten hold less than 45%. The source material was peripheral blood, sampled from a patient treated with radiotherapy plus ipilimumab. These receptors originate from a human donor with non-small cell lung cancer that progressed on radiotherapy plus ipilimumab. Each CDR3 is given without its conserved first and last residue. Fields, in order: V gene, CDR3 protein.

TRBV28 ASSLADYEQY
TRBV18 ASSPQTSGISDTQY
TRBV9 ASSVLGTSKRLDTQY
TRBV6-5 ASSVDRATLGQF
TRBV2 ASSGGSGRHETQY
TRBV29-1 SVEATVGEQF
TRBV18 ASSPQREVTKNIQY
TRBV6-5 ASSYHQGNHDAF
TRBV19 ASSMGRGDYEQY
TRBV4-1 ASSHVDRSTDTQY
TRBV2 ASTGPRSTDTQY
TRBV6-5 ASSYSMPAQETQY
TRBV27 ASSLGTSGNSYEQY
TRBV2 ASNLKIGTEAF
TRBV7-3 ASSIHQGNTEAF
TRBV5-4 ASSLRLAGSKNIQY
TRBV27 ASSPVLTASRGELF
TRBV2 ASSDRSGNTIY
TRBV28 ASTGQRSGNTIY
TRBV2 ASKGVSGGTDTQY
TRBV29-1 SVESLAGGPSNEQF
TRBV29-1 SVEAGNDEETQY
TRBV7-3 ASSLTSGSTDTQY
TRBV30 AWTVSGFTDTQY
TRBV6-4 ASSSGPNQPQH
TRBV4-1 ASSQEMNLGAEAF
TRBV7-9 ASSPVGGNQPQH
TRBV27 ASTLAGEVTGELF
TRBV5-6 ASSFVSGNEQF
TRBV14 ASSKLTYEQY
TRBV28 ASSPWVQRRAKNIQY
TRBV30 AWSVGTAQF
TRBV4-1 ASRRTSGRGTGELF
TRBV30 AWSVRAPGRLGYGYT
TRBV27 ASTTGANVLT
TRBV28 ASSSYRDHQPQH
TRBV7-2 ASSLGATGALAKNIQY
TRBV5-4 ASSQGVDTGELF
TRBV18 ASSLTRDNEQF
TRBV6-1 ASSERTVYSYEQY
TRBV7-6 ASSSSETQY
TRBV10-3 AISEVINQPQH
TRBV6-5 ASSYLPGQGMDTQY